This is a list of T cell receptor beta chains from one sample in a study of blood T cell repertoires in COVID-19. The assay was immunoSEQ multiplex PCR, and TCRdb's table has in-frame clones only and misses some. This table has 300,000 to 500,000 clones, approximately 85% appearing once. The specimen was PBMCs or T cells enriched from blood (not recorded which). Receptors originate from a woman aged 40 to 49 with acute COVID-19. CDR3s include the opening cysteine and the closing phenylalanine or tryptophan. The D gene is left open where the match is weak. Size is stated for part of the rows, as once, few or many counts, or as a class when the clone is expanded.

DNA,CDR3,D,size,J,V
TGTGCCAGCAGCGTAGGGGGACAGGGAGGTGAAAAACTGTTTTTT,CASSVGGQGGEKLFF,TRBD1,.,TRBJ1-4,TRBV9
TGTGCCAGCAGCCAAGAAGTACGGGGGTCAAGTGGCTACACCTTC,CASSQEVRGSSGYTF,.,once,TRBJ1-2,TRBV3-1/TRBV3-2
TGTGCCAGCAGCTGGCAGGGTGGCCCTGGAAACACCATATATTTT,CASSWQGGPGNTIYF,.,.,TRBJ1-3,TRBV5-5
TGTGCCAGCAGCTTGGACCGGACAGGGCCCGACAATGAGCAGTTCTTC,CASSLDRTGPDNEQFF,TRBD1,.,TRBJ2-1,TRBV5-6
TGTGCTAGTGGTTTGGTACTAGGCGGGGCCACTGAAGCTTTCTTT,CASGLVLGGATEAFF,.,.,TRBJ1-1,TRBV12-5
TGCGCCAGCAGCCAGGGGACTAGCGGAGAGACCCAGTACTTC,CASSQGTSGETQYF,TRBD2,.,TRBJ2-5,TRBV5-1
TGTGCCAGTAAGGGGGCTGAGCAGTTCTTC,CASKGAEQFF,TRBD1,.,TRBJ2-1,TRBV19
TGCGCCAGCAGCTTGTCAGGTGGGCAAGATACGCAGTATTTT,CASSLSGGQDTQYF,.,.,TRBJ2-3,TRBV5-1
TGCGCCAGCAGCTTTAATCCCCCAGATACGCAGTATTTT,CASSFNPPDTQYF,.,few,TRBJ2-3,TRBV5-1
TGTGCCAGCAGTTTACAACAGGCGGAAGGGCCCAGCTCCTACGAGCAGTACTTC,CASSLQQAEGPSSYEQYF,.,.,TRBJ2-7,TRBV27
TGTGCCAGCAGCCCGGACAGGGGAACTGAAGCTTTCTTT,CASSPDRGTEAFF,TRBD1,once,TRBJ1-1,TRBV3-1/TRBV3-2
TGTGCCAGCAGTTTGCCAGCGGGGGCCCCGTACTTC,CASSLPAGAPYF,TRBD2,once,TRBJ2-5,TRBV12-3/TRBV12-4
TGTGCCAGTAGTAACAGGGGGCATCCTAATCAGCCCCAGCATTTT,CASSNRGHPNQPQHF,TRBD1,once,TRBJ1-5,TRBV19
TGTGCTAGTGATTTAACAGGGGAAAGCTCTGGAAACACCATATATTTT,CASDLTGESSGNTIYF,TRBD1,.,TRBJ1-3,TRBV12-5
TGTGCCACACGGACACCCGGTGGGGAGACCCAGTACTTC,CATRTPGGETQYF,.,.,TRBJ2-5,TRBV6-5
TGTGCCAGCAGCCGAGACGGGACACTGAACACCGGGGAGCTGTTTTTT,CASSRDGTLNTGELFF,.,.,TRBJ2-2,TRBV5-4
TGCGCCAGCAGCTTGGGTGGACTTAGAACGGATGGCTACACCTTC,CASSLGGLRTDGYTF,.,.,TRBJ1-2,TRBV5-1
TGTGCCAGCTCACCCCAGACACCAGGCCGCGCTTTCTTT,CASSPQTPGRAFF,.,.,TRBJ1-1,TRBV18
TGTGCCAGCAGGTTACTAGCGGTTGAGCAGTTCTTC,CASRLLAVEQFF,TRBD2,.,TRBJ2-1,TRBV7-9
TGTGCCGCCGGACAGGGGCAATCACCCCTCCACTTT,CAAGQGQSPLHF,TRBD1,.,TRBJ1-6,TRBV10-3
TGTGCCACCAGCCCGGGACAGGGATCTTTGGGCACCTTC,CATSPGQGSLGTF,TRBD1,once,TRBJ1-2,TRBV15
TGTGCCACCAGTGACCGCCGGGACAGGGGAGTCGGCTACACCTTC,CATSDRRDRGVGYTF,TRBD1,.,TRBJ1-2,TRBV24-1
TGCGCCAGCAGCCAAGAACCGGCGGGGAGCTCTGGAAACACCATATATTTT,CASSQEPAGSSGNTIYF,.,.,TRBJ1-3,TRBV4-1